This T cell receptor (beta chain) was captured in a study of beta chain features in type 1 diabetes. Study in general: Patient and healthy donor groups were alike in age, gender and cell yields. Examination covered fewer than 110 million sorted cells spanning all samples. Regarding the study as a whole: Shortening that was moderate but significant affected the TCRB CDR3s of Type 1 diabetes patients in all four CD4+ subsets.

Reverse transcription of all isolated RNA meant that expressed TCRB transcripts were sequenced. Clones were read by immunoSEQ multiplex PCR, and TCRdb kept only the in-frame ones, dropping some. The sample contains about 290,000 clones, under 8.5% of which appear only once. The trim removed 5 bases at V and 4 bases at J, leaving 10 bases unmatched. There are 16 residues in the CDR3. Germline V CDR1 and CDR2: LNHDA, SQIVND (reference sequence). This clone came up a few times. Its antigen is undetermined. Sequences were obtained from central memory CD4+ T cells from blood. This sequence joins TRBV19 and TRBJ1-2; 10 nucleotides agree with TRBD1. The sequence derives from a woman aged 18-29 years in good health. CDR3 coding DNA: TGTGCCAGTAGTGAAGAGGGACAGGGGAGGACCTATGGCTACACCTTC. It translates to CASSEEGQGRTYGYTF. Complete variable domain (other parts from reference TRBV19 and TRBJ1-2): DGGITQSPKYLFRKEGQNVTLSCEQNLNHDAMYWYRQDPGQGLRLIYYSQIVNDFQKGDIAEGYSVSREKKESFPLTVTSAQKNPTAFYLCASSEEGQGRTYGYTFGSGTRLTVV.